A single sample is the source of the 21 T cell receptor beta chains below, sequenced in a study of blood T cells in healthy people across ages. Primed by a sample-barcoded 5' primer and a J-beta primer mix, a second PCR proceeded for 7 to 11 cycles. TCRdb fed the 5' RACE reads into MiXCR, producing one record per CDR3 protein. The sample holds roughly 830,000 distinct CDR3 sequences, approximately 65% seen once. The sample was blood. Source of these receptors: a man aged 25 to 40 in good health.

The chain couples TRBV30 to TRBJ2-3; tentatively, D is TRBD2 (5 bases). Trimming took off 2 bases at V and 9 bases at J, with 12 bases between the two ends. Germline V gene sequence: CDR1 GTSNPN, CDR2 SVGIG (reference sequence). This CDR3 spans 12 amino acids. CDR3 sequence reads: CAWSNPGSTQYF. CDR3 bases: TGTGCCTGGAGTAATCCGGGATCGACGCAGTATTTT.

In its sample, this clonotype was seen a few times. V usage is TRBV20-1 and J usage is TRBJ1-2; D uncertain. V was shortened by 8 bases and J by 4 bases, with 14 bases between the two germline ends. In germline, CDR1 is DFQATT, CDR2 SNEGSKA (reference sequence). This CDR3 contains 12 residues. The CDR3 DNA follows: TGCAGTTCGACGGGGTCGGGCTATGGCTACACCTTC. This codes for CSSTGSGYGYTF.

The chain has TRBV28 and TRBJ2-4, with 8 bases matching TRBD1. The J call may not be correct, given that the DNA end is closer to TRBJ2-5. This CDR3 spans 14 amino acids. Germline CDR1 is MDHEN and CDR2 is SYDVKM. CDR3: CASGMTGDGETQYF. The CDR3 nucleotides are TGTGCCAGCGGAATGACAGGGGACGGGGAGACCCAGTACTTC.

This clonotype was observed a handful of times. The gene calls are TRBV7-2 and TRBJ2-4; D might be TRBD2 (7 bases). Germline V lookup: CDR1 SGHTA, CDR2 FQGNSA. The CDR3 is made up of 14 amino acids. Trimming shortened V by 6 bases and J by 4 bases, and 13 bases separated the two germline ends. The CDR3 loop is CASSKGGVKNIQYF. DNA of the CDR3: TGTGCCAGCAGTAAGGGGGGGGTAAAAAACATTCAGTACTTC.

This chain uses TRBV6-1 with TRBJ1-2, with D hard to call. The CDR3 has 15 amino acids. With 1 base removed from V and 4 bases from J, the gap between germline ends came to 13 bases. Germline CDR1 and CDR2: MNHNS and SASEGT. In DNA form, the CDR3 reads TGTGCCAGCAGTGAAGAAAGGTTAGAAATCTATGGCTACACCTTC. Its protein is CASSEERLEIYGYTF.

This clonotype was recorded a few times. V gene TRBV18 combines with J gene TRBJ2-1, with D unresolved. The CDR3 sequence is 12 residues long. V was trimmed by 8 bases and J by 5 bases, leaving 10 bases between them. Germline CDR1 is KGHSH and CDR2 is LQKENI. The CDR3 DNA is TGTGCCAGCCAGAAGAGTAACAATGAGCAGTTCTTC. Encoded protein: CASQKSNNEQFF.

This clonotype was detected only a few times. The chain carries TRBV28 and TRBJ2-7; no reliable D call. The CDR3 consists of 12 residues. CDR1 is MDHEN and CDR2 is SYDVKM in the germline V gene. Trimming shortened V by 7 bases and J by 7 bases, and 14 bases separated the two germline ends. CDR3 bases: TGTGCCAGCACCGTTCCGTTGGGGGAGCAGTACTTC. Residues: CASTVPLGEQYF.

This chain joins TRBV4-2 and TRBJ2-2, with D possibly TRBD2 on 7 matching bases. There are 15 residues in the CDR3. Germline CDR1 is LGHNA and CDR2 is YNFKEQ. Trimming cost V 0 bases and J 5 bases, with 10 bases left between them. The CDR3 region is CASSQEGGRTGELFF. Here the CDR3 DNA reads TGTGCCAGCAGCCAAGAGGGGGGGCGGACCGGGGAGCTGTTTTTT.

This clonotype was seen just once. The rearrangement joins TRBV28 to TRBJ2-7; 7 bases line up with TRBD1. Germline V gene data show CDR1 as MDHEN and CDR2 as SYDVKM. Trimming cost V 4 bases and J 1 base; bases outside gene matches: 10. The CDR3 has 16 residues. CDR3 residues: CASSSLGQDGSYEQYF. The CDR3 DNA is TGTGCCAGCAGTTCGTTAGGACAGGACGGTTCCTACGAGCAGTACTTC.

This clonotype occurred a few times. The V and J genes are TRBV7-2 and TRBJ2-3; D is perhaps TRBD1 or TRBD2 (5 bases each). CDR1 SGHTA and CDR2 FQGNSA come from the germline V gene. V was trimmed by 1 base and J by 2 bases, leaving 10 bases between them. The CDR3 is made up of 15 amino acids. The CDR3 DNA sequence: TGTGCCAGCAGCTTAGGATGGGGACCCACAGATACGCAGTATTTT. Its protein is CASSLGWGPTDTQYF.

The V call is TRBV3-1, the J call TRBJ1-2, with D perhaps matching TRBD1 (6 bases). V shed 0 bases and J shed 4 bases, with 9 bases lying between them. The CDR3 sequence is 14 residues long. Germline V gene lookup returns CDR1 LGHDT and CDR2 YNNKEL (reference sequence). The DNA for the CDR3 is TGTGCCAGCAGCCAAGATGGGACAAGCTATGGCTACACCTTC. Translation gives CASSQDGTSYGYTF.

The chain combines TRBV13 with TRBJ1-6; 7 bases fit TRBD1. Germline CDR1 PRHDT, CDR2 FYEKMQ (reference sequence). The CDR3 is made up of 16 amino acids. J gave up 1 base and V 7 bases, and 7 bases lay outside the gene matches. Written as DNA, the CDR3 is TGTGCCAGCACCTCTACAGGGGCATCCTATAATTCACCCCTCCACTTT. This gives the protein CASTSTGASYNSPLHF.

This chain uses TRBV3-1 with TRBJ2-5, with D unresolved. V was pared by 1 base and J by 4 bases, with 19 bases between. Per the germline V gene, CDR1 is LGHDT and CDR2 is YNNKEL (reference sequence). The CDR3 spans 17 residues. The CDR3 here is CASSQVPAVASSETQYF. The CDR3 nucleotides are TGTGCCAGCAGCCAAGTACCTGCAGTAGCCAGTTCAGAGACCCAGTACTTC.

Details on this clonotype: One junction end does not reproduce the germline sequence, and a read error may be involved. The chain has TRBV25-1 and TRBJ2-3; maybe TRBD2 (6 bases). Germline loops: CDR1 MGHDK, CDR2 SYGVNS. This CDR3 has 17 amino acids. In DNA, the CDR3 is TGTGCCAGCAGTGAATGGGCTAGCGCGAGGTACACAGATACGCGGTATTTT. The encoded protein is CASSEWASARYTDTRYF.

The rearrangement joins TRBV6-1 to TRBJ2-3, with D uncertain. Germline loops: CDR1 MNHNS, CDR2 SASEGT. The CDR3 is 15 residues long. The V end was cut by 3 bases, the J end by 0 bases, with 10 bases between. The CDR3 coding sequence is TGTGCCAGCAGTGAGCCTCCGACTAGCACAGATACGCAGTATTTT. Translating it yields CASSEPPTSTDTQYF.

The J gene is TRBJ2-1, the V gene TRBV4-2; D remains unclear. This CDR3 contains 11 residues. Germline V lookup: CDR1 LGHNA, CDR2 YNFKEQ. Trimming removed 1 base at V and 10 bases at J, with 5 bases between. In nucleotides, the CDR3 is TGTGCCAGCAGCCAAGTAAGGGAGCAGTTCTTC. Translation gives CASSQVREQFF.

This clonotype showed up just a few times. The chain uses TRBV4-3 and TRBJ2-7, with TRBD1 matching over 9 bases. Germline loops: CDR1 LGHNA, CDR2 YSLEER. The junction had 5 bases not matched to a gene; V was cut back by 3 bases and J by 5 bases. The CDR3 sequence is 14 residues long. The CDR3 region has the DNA TGCGCCAGCAGCCATCAATGGACAGGGGACGAGCAGTACTTC. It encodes CASSHQWTGDEQYF.

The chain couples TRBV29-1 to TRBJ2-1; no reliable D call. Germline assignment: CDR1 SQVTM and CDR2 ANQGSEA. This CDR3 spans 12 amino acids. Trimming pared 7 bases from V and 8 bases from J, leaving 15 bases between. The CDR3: CSARASAHEQFF. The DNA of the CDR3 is TGCAGCGCTCGTGCTTCGGCCCATGAGCAGTTCTTC.

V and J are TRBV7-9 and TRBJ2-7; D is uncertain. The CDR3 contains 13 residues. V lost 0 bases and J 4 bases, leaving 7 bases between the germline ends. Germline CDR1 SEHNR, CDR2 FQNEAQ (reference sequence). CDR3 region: CASSLANSYEQYF. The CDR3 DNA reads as TGTGCCAGCAGCTTAGCGAACAGTTACGAGCAGTACTTC.

The CDR3 DNA reads as TGCGCCAGCAGCTTGATTGACAGGGGGGCGAACACTGAAGCTTTCTTT. Its translation: CASSLIDRGANTEAFF. The chain combines TRBV5-1 with TRBJ1-1; TRBD1 matches 9 bases. The J segment lost 1 base and the V segment lost 1 base, leaving 5 bases of the junction unmatched. Germline-derived CDR1 and CDR2 are SGHRS and YFSETQ. There are 16 residues in the CDR3. The full variable domain, completed using reference TRBV5-1 and TRBJ1-1, is KAGVTQTPRYLIKTRGQQVTLSCSPISGHRSVSWYQQTPGQGLQFLFEYFSETQRNKGNFPGRFSGRQFSNSRSEMNVSTLELGDSALYLCASSLIDRGANTEAFFGQGTRLTVV.

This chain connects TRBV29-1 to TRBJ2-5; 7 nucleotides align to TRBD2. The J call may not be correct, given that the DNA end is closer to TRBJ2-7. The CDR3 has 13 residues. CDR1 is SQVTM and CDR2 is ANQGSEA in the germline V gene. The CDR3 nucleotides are TGCAGCGTTCATTCCGGGACTACCTACGAGCAGTACTTC. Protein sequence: CSVHSGTTYEQYF.